These 5 T cell receptor beta chains came from one sample sequenced in a study of T cells in Graves' hyperthyroidism and ophthalmopathy. RNA transcripts provided the source from which TCR beta CDR3 regions were amplified. A first-round RT-PCR of the TCR CDR3 used the HTBI primer set. TCRdb used MiXCR to reprocess the multiplex PCR reads, holding one entry per CDR3 protein. The sample holds 650,000 to 700,000 distinct CDR3 sequences; 15% to 20% are singletons and the top ten take roughly a sixth. The sequenced sample was blood. These receptors all come from a man in his fifties with Graves' hyperthyroidism.

This clonotype was seen ten or more times. The chain recombines TRBV2 with TRBJ2-1; no clear D. V lost 8 bases and J lost 4, with 9 bases in between. The CDR3 runs 12 residues. Germline loops: CDR1 SNHLY, CDR2 FYNNEI. DNA for the CDR3: TGTGCCAGCGGTCTATCTTACAATGAGCAGTTCTTC. Protein product: CASGLSYNEQFF.

V is TRBV6-1 and J is TRBJ2-1, with 10 bases aligning to TRBD1. This CDR3 comprises 15 residues. The V segment lost 6 bases and the J segment 7 bases; nucleotides outside the gene matches: 9. The germline gives CDR1 MNHNS, CDR2 SASEGT. The CDR3 region has the DNA TGTGCCAGCAGCCGAAGACAGGGGGCTAGGAATGAGCAGTTCTTC. It encodes CASSRRQGARNEQFF.

The chain joins TRBV19 to TRBJ2-3; the match to TRBD2 covers 10 bases. This CDR3 has 16 residues. In germline, CDR1 is LNHDA, CDR2 SQIVND (reference sequence). V lost 0 bases to trimming and J lost 6 bases; unmatched junction nucleotides: 6. The CDR3 here is CASSIDPAGGSDTQYF. The CDR3 region has the DNA TGTGCCAGTAGTATAGACCCAGCGGGAGGGTCGGATACGCAGTATTTT.

This clonotype appeared once. Here the CDR3 omits its conserved ending phenylalanine or tryptophan, so a read error is the likely source. The genes are TRBV28 and TRBJ1-1; D gene uncertain. Looked up from germline, CDR1 is MDHEN and CDR2 is SYDVKM. The ends were cut back, 7 bases at V and 1 base at J, with 10 bases in the middle. CDR3 size: 13 residues. This CDR3 is CASTVYRNTEAFS. CDR3 bases: TGTGCCAGCACAGTTTATAGGAACACTGAAGCTTTCTCT.

Of note for this clonotype: This clone may be a read error of a much larger clone one base away. The chain links TRBV7-9 to TRBJ2-1; 13 bases align to TRBD2. The length of the CDR3 is 14 residues. Germline values: CDR1 SEHNR, CDR2 FQNEAQ (reference sequence). The CDR3 DNA is TGTACCAGCAGCTTAGGGACTAGCGGGAAGACTCAGTTCTTC. Its translation: CTSSLGTSGKTQFF.